This T cell receptor beta chain was retrieved from a study of cytomegalovirus exposure and HLA in healthy donors (dated by TCRdb to about 2017). For the wider study: According to an earlier analysis of a few hundred of the donors, about 190 million T cells yielded over 100 million unique TCR beta sequences and approximately 300 Gb of sequence data. An early release covering 500 to 750 HLA-typed donors comprised approximately 300 gigabases of sequencing data and 85 million or so unique TCR sequences. Of the approximately 400 genotyped donors, over 65% fell in the genetic ancestry cluster associated with self-reported Caucasian donors. The study was designed to test whether signatures of past pathogen exposure could be identified by cataloging public T cell receptors. The study used immunosequencing to profile the T cell repertoires of 666 subjects and linked those repertoires to cytomegalovirus serostatus. Along with the roughly 670-subject first cohort, a separate validation cohort of over 90 different subjects was used. To predict cytomegalovirus infection status, the study combined high-throughput TCR immunosequencing, statistical association of individual TCRs with disease status, and machine learning. To study patterns of TCR occurrence, a later analysis re-analyzed previously published TCR beta repertoires from several hundred donors and added high-resolution HLA genotyping. In the later analysis, no new phenotypic data were used to find candidate immune exposures; instead, reliance was placed on TCR beta sequences and their occurrence across donors. To decide whether each TCR beta V gene segment behaved as functional or pseudogenic, an earlier analysis of over 500 of the donors relied on high-throughput TCR beta sequencing. Donor age, sex, ethnicity and CMV serostatus were compiled alongside the repertoire data. A later genetic analysis took genome-wide SNP genotypes for about three fifths of the 666 donors and used that subset as a discovery cohort. All discovery cohort repertoires had been generated on a single sequencing platform. HLA typing included class I and class II loci at four-digit resolution. Typing coverage differed by locus: A, B, C, DRB1 and DQB1 were typed in about 620-640 donors, DQA1 in about 500, DPA1 in roughly 590, and DPB1 in just under 490. Because of strong linkage in the cohort, a few DR-DQ haplotypes were treated as single units for association and clustering. Among some 400 genotyped donors of the cohort, an average of roughly 230,000 unique TCR beta nucleotide sequences was sequenced per donor, of which about 19% were non-productive. Study-wide conclusions, independent of this receptor: In an earlier analysis of about 550 of the donors, most TCR beta V segments were observed in productive rearrangements about 87% or about 30% of the time, broadly matching IMGT annotations. The earlier analysis of 587 of the donors excluded approximately 17 rarely observed V segments, including chromosome 9 orphons, because counts were too low. Presence/absence analyses assumed roughly uniform sequencing depth across donors, an assumption that may not hold. Specific HLA alleles were associated with 16,951 TCR beta sequences at a false discovery rate of 0.05 in a later analysis. A later analysis found that TCR association rates varied across HLA loci, with DRB1 alleles showing the most associated TCRs and HLA-C alleles the fewest. It was suggested by the authors that the approach could potentially be generalized to other disease states and immunological phenotypes. An association between a missense DCLRE1C variant and V-gene and J-gene trimming of TCR beta chains was found in a later genetic analysis and replicated in an independent cohort. When HLA alleles, especially DR and DQ, strongly co-occurred, attributing TCR associations to individual alleles was difficult. HLA typing was unavailable for some donors at each locus, so association tests used only the typed subset. A later genetic analysis reported fewer N-insertions in productive TCRs among donors in an Asian-associated ancestry cluster than the roughly 670-donor mean. Compared with equally common non-associated chains, HLA-associated TCR beta chains in a later analysis were more clonally expanded and had lower generation probabilities. This cohort had only TCR beta chains sequenced, and the lack of alpha or paired-chain data limited which features could be detected. In a later analysis, several top co-occurrence clusters were reported to appear linked to parvovirus B19, influenza, CMV and Epstein-Barr virus. A later analysis found that most CMV-associated TCR beta chains appeared HLA-restricted, with HLA associations seemingly driven largely by CMV exposure. A few of the identified cytomegalovirus-associated TCR beta chains were confirmed in vitro to be specific for cytomegalovirus antigens. Some IMGT-functional V segments, including TRBV6-2 and TRBV6-3, could not be distinguished by the 87-base-pair reads and were therefore excluded. In both the original and validation cohorts, the classifier was reported to diagnose cytomegalovirus status with high specificity and sensitivity. Immune exposure information for the cohort was limited to CMV serostatus. A further reported finding was that TCR beta sequences accurately predicted the HLA-A and HLA-B alleles for most subjects in the first cohort. While some public TCRs were present in many individuals, most TCR sequences turned up only very rarely across donors. Linkage disequilibrium might explain the correlated functional status among segregating V segments, but an unknown experimental factor could not be ruled out. The sequencing pipeline was judged likely to have produced a cluster of highly shared sequence variants as a technical artifact. A total of 150 to 200 TCR beta chains were listed by the study as associated with cytomegalovirus.

Its CDR3 holds 17 amino acids, cysteine through phenylalanine. CDR3 DNA only is kept here, 51 bases in frame from base 1. The germline V gene (reference sequence) provides CDR1 SEHNR and CDR2 FQNEAQ. Unmatched junction bases come to 10, with V trimmed by 5 bases and J by 4 bases. This clone was observed a single time. The specificity of this receptor is unknown. No much larger clone is present one base from it, and per-base qualities are unavailable. The library relied on the immunoSEQ multiplex PCR assay. For the multiplex PCR, a mixture combining 60 forward primers for TCR Vbeta segments and 13 reverse primers for TCR Jbeta segments was used. A multiplex PCR assay on genomic DNA amplified the CDR3 region of rearranged TCR beta genes. Amplified TCR beta libraries were sequenced as 87-base-pair reads on the Illumina HiSeq System. As for how the authors treated the data: Across the 500 to 700 repertoires, a later analysis counted some 81 million unique TCR beta chains, 8.5 million to 12 million of which were shared by at least two donors. A nearest-neighbor algorithm error-corrected the raw reads and collapsed the reads into unique sequences, merging closely related sequences to remove PCR and sequencing errors. CDR3 sequences were aligned to IMGT reference sequences to assign V, D and J gene segments. For a sequence to be retained, a match of at least six nucleotides to both a V gene segment and a J gene segment was required. A rearrangement counted as productive if the CDR3 had no stop codons and remained in frame with V and J, and every other rearrangement counted as non-productive. Following IMGT convention, CDR3 was defined as the stretch from the second conserved V-encoded cysteine up to the conserved J-encoded phenylalanine. The earlier analysis of a few hundred of the donors excluded any sequence lacking an unambiguous match to a single V gene segment. In an earlier analysis of almost 600 of the donors, a V segment was called functional when productive rearrangements were above 56.7%, and segregating when the standard deviation between donors exceeded 5%. A statistical classification framework was built for diagnosing cytomegalovirus status from the catalog of TCR beta chain sequences. V and J gene assignment, in a later analysis, came from comparing TCR nucleotide sequences with IMGT/GENE-DB human TR gene sequences. In a later analysis, CDR3 sequences and most-parsimonious VDJ recombination scenarios were assigned using the TCRdist pipeline. In a later analysis, every TCR beta chain was defined by the combination of its CDR3 amino acid sequence and its V-gene family, and reads without a unique V-gene family were dropped. In a later analysis, fewer than 650 highly shared, low-generation-probability nucleotide sequences were removed to address suspected cross-contamination and a sequencing artifact. In a later analysis, a clonal expansion index for each public chain was calculated from normalized within-repertoire ranks of inferred template counts. A later analysis computed generation probabilities with a VDJ recombination model fitted to out-of-frame rearrangements, and checked the results against IGoR. In a later analysis, hypergeometric tests were used to score TCR-TCR, TCR-HLA and TCR-CMV co-occurrence, with a repertoire-size bias correction applied to TCR pairs. To estimate false discovery rates, a later analysis permuted the HLA or CMV assignments 20 times. In a later analysis, co-occurring TCRs were grouped with DBSCAN, and TCRdist sequence similarity was added when clustering was performed within HLA-allele-positive subsets. Repertoires with fewer than 30,000 or more than 120,000 public chains, plus five repertoires with anomalous nucleotide sharing, were excluded from co-occurrence clustering. TCRdb took over this immuneACCESS table, retaining in-frame rearrangements with V and J assigned. Such tables are incomplete; in checked studies, under half of the missing clones stem from an unresolved V gene, and the remainder is unexplained. For V, J and clone size, that table is used; D and trimming come from the DNA. The sample includes around 200,000 clones, with about 89% observed a single time. The top ten clones comprise more than 0.8% of the sample.

The cohort was made up of roughly 670 healthy bone marrow donors. At the time of sampling, all cohort members were nominally healthy, though unrecorded immune exposures were likely present. The donor tested CMV seronegative, placing the donor among the 350 or so seronegative members of the cohort. A peripheral blood sample was provided by each donor, and peripheral blood mononuclear cells were used for TCR beta sequencing. The Qiagen DNeasy Blood Extraction Kit was used to extract genomic DNA from the blood cell samples. Sequencing was performed on PBMCs. This receptor was identified in a young woman in good health and CMV-seronegative. The receptor chain draws on TRBV7-9 and TRBJ2-7, with 14 bases matching TRBD2. DNA sequence: TGTGCCAGCAGCGGCCGTGGGACTAGCGGGAGCTCATACGAGCAGTACTTC. Protein translation: CASSGRGTSGSSYEQYF.